There are a few counts of the clone carrying this T cell receptor (beta chain). Its antigen is not identified. Template switching supplied a universal primer site; unique molecular identifiers were carried on the cDNA. TCRdb itself ran the 5' RACE reads through MiXCR, one entry per CDR3 protein. The sample records about 390,000 distinct CDR3 sequences, roughly 9% being singletons. J gave up 2 bases and V 2 bases, and 3 bases lay outside the gene matches. Germline CDR1 is DFQATT and CDR2 is SNEGSKA (reference sequence). CDR3 length: 14 residues. The data stem from a study of identical twins. Study results and caveats: Within cord blood, abundant beta clonotypes carried fewer insertions, but memory repertoires showed no such trend. Invariant MAIT and iNKT cells may have partly biased zero-insertion analyses. There was more out-of-frame TCR alpha sharing in monozygotic twins than models estimated.

This TCR came from a woman aged 45-60 years in good health. Sequenced material: naive T cells sorted from blood. This sequence joins TRBV20-1 and TRBJ2-1; 7 nucleotides align to TRBD2. CDR3: CSARSAGAYNEQFF. In nucleotides, the CDR3 is TGCAGTGCTAGATCTGCGGGGGCCTACAATGAGCAGTTCTTC.